This passage covers 32 T cell receptor beta chains from one sample sequenced in a study of cytomegalovirus exposure and HLA in healthy donors. The PCR employed 60 Vbeta primers together with 13 Jbeta primers. The table came from immunoSEQ multiplex PCR; TCRdb's copy has only in-frame clones and leaves some out. Its listing shows about 60,000 clones. The specimen sequenced was PBMCs. These receptors were taken from a boy between 10 and 17 years old in good health and CMV-seronegative.

This chain links TRBV2 with TRBJ1-1, with D possibly being TRBD1 (6 bases). V was shortened by 8 bases and J by 11 bases, with 21 bases between the two germline ends. Germline V gene sequence: CDR1 SNHLY, CDR2 FYNNEI. The length of the CDR3 is 13 residues. The CDR3 region has the DNA TGTGCCAGCGGGGGGGCTGGAGGGCTAGGGGCTTTCTTT. Its protein product is CASGGAGGLGAFF.

The rearrangement uses TRBV19 and TRBJ2-1, with 8 bases that match TRBD1. Per germline, CDR1 LNHDA and CDR2 SQIVND (reference sequence). The CDR3 is made up of 15 amino acids. V lost 6 bases to trimming and J lost 3 bases; unmatched junction nucleotides: 7. CDR3 protein: CASSSGTGVYNEQFF. The CDR3 nucleotides read TGTGCCAGTAGCTCCGGGACAGGTGTCTACAATGAGCAGTTCTTC.

CDR3 nucleotides: TGTGCCAGCAGCTCGGCTACCGGGTCTCTGTTTTTT. Translating it yields CASSSATGSLFF. This chain uses TRBV7-9 with TRBJ1-4, with D unclear. The CDR3 is 12 residues long. From germline, CDR1 is SEHNR and CDR2 FQNEAQ (reference sequence). V gave up 4 bases and J gave up 14 bases, with 14 bases separating them.

J is TRBJ2-7 and V is TRBV6-5, with D tentatively TRBD1 (5 bases). Trimming removed 6 bases from V and 0 bases from J, with 9 bases in between. From germline, CDR1 is MNHEY and CDR2 SVGAGI. The CDR3 sequence is 13 residues long. The CDR3 DNA follows: TGTGCCAGCAGCCGACAGAACTCCTACGAGCAGTACTTC. It specifies CASSRQNSYEQYF.

This chain links TRBV6-5 with TRBJ2-7; D is undetermined. V shed 0 bases and J shed 12 bases, with 9 bases lying between them. This CDR3 is built from 11 residues. CDR1 is MNHEY and CDR2 is SVGAGI in the germline V gene. CDR3 in amino acids: CASSYSRYLYF. CDR3 in DNA: TGTGCCAGCAGTTACTCACGGTATTTGTACTTC.

The chain joins TRBV30 to TRBJ2-2; no reliable D call. Germline V gene data show CDR1 as GTSNPN and CDR2 as SVGIG (reference sequence). The CDR3 extends over 15 amino acids. V dropped 2 bases and J dropped 6 bases, with 16 bases sitting between them. This CDR3 is CAWSMSPRMAGELFF. The CDR3 coding sequence is TGTGCCTGGAGTATGTCGCCCAGGATGGCCGGGGAGCTGTTTTTT.

The chain combines TRBV6-6 with TRBJ1-5; D not resolved. The ends were cut back, 10 bases at V and 6 bases at J, with 16 bases in the middle. CDR3 size: 13 residues. Germline assignment: CDR1 MNHNY and CDR2 SVGAGI (reference sequence). The CDR3 loop reads CAIALGAGQPQHF. As DNA, the CDR3 is TGTGCCATCGCCCTCGGAGCCGGTCAGCCCCAGCATTTT.

The gene calls are TRBV11-2 and TRBJ2-1; 7 positions agree with TRBD2. The CDR3 is 14 amino acids. Germline V gives CDR1 SGHAT, CDR2 FQNNGV. In DNA form, the CDR3 reads TGTGCGTCTGGGCAGCGGACTAGTAGAAATGAGCAGTTCTTC. It encodes CASGQRTSRNEQFF.

The genes are TRBV9 and TRBJ1-4; 7 nucleotides align to TRBD1. The CDR3 runs to 12 residues. V was clipped by 3 bases and J by 7 bases; unmatched bases: 0. The V gene's germline CDR1 is SGDLS and CDR2 YYNGEE. Here the CDR3 reads CASSGQGEKLFF. The CDR3 DNA follows: TGTGCCAGCAGCGGACAGGGTGAAAAACTGTTTTTT.

V is TRBV27 and J is TRBJ2-2; D is undetermined. The CDR3 covers 12 residues. The V end lost 1 base, the J end lost 8 bases, and 5 bases lay between the germline ends. Germline V gene lookup returns CDR1 MNHEY and CDR2 SMNVEV (reference sequence). CDR3 DNA sequence: TGTGCCAGCAGTTTATTTCCGGGGGAGCTGTTTTTT. Translation: CASSLFPGELFF.

The chain has TRBV6-1 and TRBJ1-6; D is uncertain. Looked up from germline, CDR1 is MNHNS and CDR2 is SASEGT. The CDR3 spans 15 residues. V lost 3 bases to trimming and J lost 7 bases, with 13 bases between them. The CDR3 sequence: CASSDWAPPNSPLHF. Here the CDR3 DNA reads TGTGCCAGCAGTGATTGGGCCCCACCGAATTCACCCCTCCACTTT.

The J gene is TRBJ2-2, the V gene TRBV27, with D perhaps matching TRBD2 (6 bases). Per the germline V gene, CDR1 is MNHEY and CDR2 is SMNVEV (reference sequence). The ends were cut back, 10 bases at V and 4 bases at J, with 16 bases in the middle. The length of the CDR3 is 14 residues. CDR3 in DNA: TGTGCCATTACCCTACCCGGGGGCACCGGGGAGCTGTTTTTT. Its protein is CAITLPGGTGELFF.

The rearrangement uses TRBV5-1 and TRBJ2-3; TRBD1 is a possible D gene (6 bases). The length of the CDR3 is 16 residues. Trimming cost V 4 bases and J 1 base, with 16 bases left between them. Per the germline V gene, CDR1 is SGHRS and CDR2 is YFSETQ. CDR3 in DNA: TGCGCCAGCAGCACCGGCAGGGGCCCCCGCACAGATACGCAGTATTTT. Protein sequence: CASSTGRGPRTDTQYF.

CDR3 protein: CASSPGQRQEPQHF. The CDR3 DNA sequence: TGTGCCAGCAGCCCTGGACAACGACAGGAGCCCCAGCATTTT. V usage is TRBV7-2 and J usage is TRBJ1-5; the D gene is possibly TRBD1 (6 bases). CDR1 SGHTA and CDR2 FQGNSA come from the germline V gene. Trimming pared 5 bases from V and 8 bases from J, leaving 16 bases between. This CDR3 contains 14 residues.

The chain is built from TRBV7-8 and TRBJ2-3; weak D call: TRBD2 (6 bases). Germline V lookup: CDR1 SGHVS, CDR2 FQNEAQ. This CDR3 region has 18 residues. The V gene lost 2 bases and the J gene lost 0 bases, with 18 bases spanning the gap. CDR3 loop: CASSLITAAGTSTDTQYF. Written as DNA, the CDR3 is TGTGCCAGCAGCTTAATTACTGCGGCAGGGACTAGCACAGATACGCAGTATTTT.

J is TRBJ2-1 and V is TRBV9; 9 nucleotides align to TRBD1. Germline V gives CDR1 SGDLS, CDR2 YYNGEE. The CDR3 is 15 residues long. Trimming removed 4 bases from V and 8 bases from J; junction bases left unmatched: 10. This CDR3 is CASSLRQGVSHEQFF. The CDR3 DNA reads as TGTGCCAGCAGCCTCCGACAGGGGGTATCCCATGAGCAGTTCTTC.

The chain has TRBV7-2 and TRBJ1-2; D not certain. V was pared by 3 bases and J by 0 bases, with 11 bases between. This CDR3 contains 15 residues. Germline CDR1 and CDR2: SGHTA and FQGNSA. CDR3 nucleotide sequence: TGTGCCAGCAGCTTGAACAGACAACCTAACTATGGCTACACCTTC. It specifies CASSLNRQPNYGYTF.

As to this clone: Relative to the germline gene, one junction end is altered; a read error may explain this. V is TRBV30 and J is TRBJ2-1, with D possibly matching TRBD2 (5 bases). CDR3 length equals 15 residues. Looked up from germline, CDR1 is GTSNPN and CDR2 is SVGIG (reference sequence). The CDR3 sequence is CAVGRTQSSDNEQFF. The CDR3, as DNA: TGTGCCGTTGGCCGGACTCAAAGCTCCGACAATGAGCAGTTCTTC.

The chain recombines TRBV7-3 with TRBJ1-2, with a weak D call TRBD1 (6 bases). The CDR3 spans 13 residues. CDR1 and CDR2 from the germline V gene are SGHTA and FQGTGA. With 2 bases removed from V and 8 bases from J, the gap between germline ends came to 12 bases. In DNA, the CDR3 is TGTGCCAGCAGCTTAGTCGCGGACAGAGGCTACACCTTC. Protein product: CASSLVADRGYTF. The variable domain in full, completed from reference TRBV7-3 and TRBJ1-2, reads GAGVSQTPSNKVTEKGKYVELRCDPISGHTALYWYRQSLGQGPEFLIYFQGTGAADDSGLPNDRFFAVRPEGSVSTLKIQRTERGDSAVYLCASSLVADRGYTFGSGTRLTVV.

V gene TRBV6-9 combines with J gene TRBJ1-2, with unresolved D. The CDR3 covers 12 residues. V was pared by 4 bases and J by 8 bases, with 11 bases between. CDR1 and CDR2 from the germline V gene are MNHGY and SVAAGI. CDR3 loop: CASSWFGQGYTF. CDR3 nucleotides: TGTGCCAGCAGTTGGTTTGGGCAAGGCTACACCTTC.

This CDR3 reads CAISESIRLGADTQYF. The CDR3 DNA is TGTGCCATCAGTGAGTCTATAAGGTTAGGAGCAGATACGCAGTATTTT. The V and J genes are TRBV10-3 and TRBJ2-3; no definite D call. Germline loops: CDR1 ENHRY, CDR2 SYGVKD. The CDR3 totals 16 residues. Deletions cut 0 bases from V and 4 bases from J, with 14 bases between.

The genes are TRBV5-4 and TRBJ2-7; D is perhaps TRBD2 (6 bases). The germline gives CDR1 SGHNT, CDR2 YYREEE (reference sequence). The length of the CDR3 is 15 residues. V was trimmed by 0 bases and J by 2 bases, leaving 12 bases between them. Written as DNA, the CDR3 is TGTGCCAGCAGCTTGGGTTTAGCGGAAACCTACGAGCAGTACTTC. Its translation: CASSLGLAETYEQYF.

This chain joins TRBV4-3 and TRBJ1-4; D call uncertain. CDR1 and CDR2 from the germline V gene are LGHNA and YSLEER. With 4 bases removed from V and 12 bases from J, the gap between germline ends came to 9 bases. This CDR3 is 11 amino acids long. CDR3 residues: CASSRAGELFF. The CDR3 coding sequence is TGCGCCAGCAGCCGCGCCGGGGAACTGTTTTTT.

This chain connects TRBV9 to TRBJ2-1; D is possibly TRBD1 (5 bases). The CDR3 is 15 amino acids. The germline V and J ends were trimmed by 0 bases and 0 bases, with 7 bases remaining between them. Germline V gene sequence: CDR1 SGDLS, CDR2 YYNGEE. The CDR3 is CASSVDGHSYNEQFF. CDR3 bases: TGTGCCAGCAGCGTAGACGGACACTCCTACAATGAGCAGTTCTTC.

The V call is TRBV4-2, the J call TRBJ2-1, with a possible D match to TRBD1 (7 bases). This CDR3 is built from 17 residues. V was cut by 0 bases and J by 1 base, with 13 bases left in between. Germline-derived CDR1 and CDR2 are LGHNA and YNFKEQ. CDR3 in DNA: TGTGCCAGCAGCCAAGACACAGGGGAGGCGTCCTACAATGAGCAGTTCTTC. It specifies CASSQDTGEASYNEQFF.

This chain links TRBV27 with TRBJ2-7, with 10 bases fitting TRBD1. V was clipped by 3 bases and J by 6 bases; unmatched bases: 11. The CDR3 totals 16 residues. Germline lookup yields CDR1 MNHEY and CDR2 SMNVEV (reference sequence). In DNA form, the CDR3 reads TGTGCCAGCAGTTTGGAGGGACAGGGGCTTTACGCCGAGCAGTACTTC. Amino acid sequence: CASSLEGQGLYAEQYF.

The chain is built from TRBV4-1 and TRBJ2-5; tentative D call: TRBD2 (6 bases). Looked up from germline, CDR1 is MGHRA and CDR2 is YSYEKL. The CDR3 spans 14 residues. Trimming removed 4 bases from V and 5 bases from J, with 14 bases in between. The CDR3 sequence: CASSPSSGGETQYF. CDR3 nucleotides: TGCGCCAGCAGCCCATCCTCCGGGGGTGAGACCCAGTACTTC.

The rearrangement uses TRBV27 and TRBJ2-2; D is possibly TRBD1 (6 bases). This CDR3 region has 13 residues. V was trimmed by 4 bases and J by 7 bases, leaving 10 bases between them. Germline CDR1 reads MNHEY; CDR2 reads SMNVEV (reference sequence). The CDR3 coding sequence is TGTGCCAGCAGTTGGGACACGGACGGGGAGCTGTTTTTT. Its protein is CASSWDTDGELFF.

V and J are TRBV6-4 and TRBJ2-1, with TRBD2 matching over 9 bases. Looked up from germline, CDR1 is MRHNA and CDR2 is SNTAGT. V lost 6 bases, J lost 0 bases, and 6 bases stayed unmatched. The CDR3 sequence is 16 residues long. The CDR3 nucleotides are TGTGCCAGCAGCCGACTAGCGGACAGCTCCTACAATGAGCAGTTCTTC. It is translated as CASSRLADSSYNEQFF.

The chain has TRBV4-1 and TRBJ1-1; TRBD1 matches at 7 bases. The CDR3 contains 14 residues. CDR1 is MGHRA and CDR2 is YSYEKL in the germline V gene. V gave up 0 bases and J gave up 8 bases; unmatched junction bases: 6. The CDR3 sequence is CASSQDFEGQEAFF. The CDR3 DNA reads as TGCGCCAGCAGCCAAGATTTCGAGGGACAGGAAGCTTTCTTT.

The rearrangement joins TRBV2 to TRBJ1-5; a possible D gene is TRBD1 (6 bases). The CDR3 spans 14 residues. V was cut by 4 bases and J by 6 bases, with 13 bases left in between. CDR1 is SNHLY, CDR2 FYNNEI, per germline. The CDR3 sequence is CASSAAGAVQPQHF. CDR3 DNA: TGTGCCAGCAGTGCGGCGGGGGCGGTTCAGCCCCAGCATTTT.

The CDR3 spells CSVRVGNNYGYTF. The DNA for the CDR3 is TGCAGCGTGCGGGTGGGGAATAACTATGGCTACACCTTC. The chain links TRBV29-1 to TRBJ1-2; D remains ambiguous. This CDR3 spans 13 amino acids. Germline V lookup: CDR1 SQVTM, CDR2 ANQGSEA. Trimming left V 6 bases short and J 1 base short, with 12 bases between.